The clone carrying this T cell receptor (beta chain) was seen at least ten times. The data derive from a study of Graves' ophthalmopathy and Graves' hyperthyroidism. The sequenced template was RNA, covering the TCR beta CDR3 region. An initial RT-PCR round employing HTBI primers preceded a second-round multiplex PCR. TCRdb reprocessed the multiplex PCR reads via MiXCR and lists one record per CDR3 protein. The sample carries roughly 380,000 distinct CDR3 sequences, approximately 15% recorded once. V trimming: 3 bases; J trimming: 5 bases; junction bases outside the gene matches: 9. The CDR3 runs 15 residues. CDR1 and CDR2 (germline): MNHEY, SVGAGI.

V usage is TRBV6-5 and J usage is TRBJ2-7, with 8 bases matching TRBD1. The sequence was obtained from a young woman with stable Graves' hyperthyroidism. The specimen was peripheral blood. The CDR3 reads CASSYGQGAMNEQYF. For the CDR3, the DNA is TGTGCCAGCAGTTATGGGCAGGGGGCGATGAACGAGCAGTACTTC.